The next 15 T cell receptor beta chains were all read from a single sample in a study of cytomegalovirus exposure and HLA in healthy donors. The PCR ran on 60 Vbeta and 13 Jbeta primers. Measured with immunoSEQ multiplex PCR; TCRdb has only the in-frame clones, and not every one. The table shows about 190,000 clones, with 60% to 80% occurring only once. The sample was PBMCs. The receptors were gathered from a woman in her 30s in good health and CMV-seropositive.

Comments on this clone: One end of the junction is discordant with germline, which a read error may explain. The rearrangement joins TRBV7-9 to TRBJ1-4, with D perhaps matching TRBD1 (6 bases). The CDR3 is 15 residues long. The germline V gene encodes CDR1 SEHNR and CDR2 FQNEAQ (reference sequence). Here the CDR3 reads CSSSPRGASNEKLFF. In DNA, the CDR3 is TGTTCCAGCAGCCCGCGGGGGGCCTCTAATGAAAAACTGTTTTTT.

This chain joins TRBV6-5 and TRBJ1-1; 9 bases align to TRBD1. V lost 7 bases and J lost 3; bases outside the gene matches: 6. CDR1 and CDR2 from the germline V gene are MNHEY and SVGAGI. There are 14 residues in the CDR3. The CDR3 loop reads CASILRDRDTEAFF. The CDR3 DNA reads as TGTGCCAGCATCCTCCGGGACAGGGACACTGAAGCTTTCTTT.

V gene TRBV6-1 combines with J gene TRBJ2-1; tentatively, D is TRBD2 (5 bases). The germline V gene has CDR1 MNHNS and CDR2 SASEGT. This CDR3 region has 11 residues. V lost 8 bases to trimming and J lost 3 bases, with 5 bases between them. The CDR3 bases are TGTGCCAGCCGGGACTACAATGAGCAGTTCTTC. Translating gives CASRDYNEQFF.

In nucleotides, the CDR3 is TGTGCCAGCACTTCCGCCAGGGGCCCCTACAATGAGCAGTTCTTC. Protein sequence: CASTSARGPYNEQFF. The J gene is TRBJ2-1, the V gene TRBV28, with TRBD1 as a possible D gene (6 bases). This CDR3 spans 15 amino acids. The ends were cut back, 7 bases at V and 2 bases at J, with 15 bases in the middle. Per germline, CDR1 MDHEN and CDR2 SYDVKM.

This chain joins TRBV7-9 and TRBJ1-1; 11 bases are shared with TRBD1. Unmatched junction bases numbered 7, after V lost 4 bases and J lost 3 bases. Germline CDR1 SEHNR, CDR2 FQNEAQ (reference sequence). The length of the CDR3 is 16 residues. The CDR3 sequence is CASSSDMGQGDTEAFF. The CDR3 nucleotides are TGTGCCAGCAGCTCCGACATGGGACAGGGGGACACTGAAGCTTTCTTT.

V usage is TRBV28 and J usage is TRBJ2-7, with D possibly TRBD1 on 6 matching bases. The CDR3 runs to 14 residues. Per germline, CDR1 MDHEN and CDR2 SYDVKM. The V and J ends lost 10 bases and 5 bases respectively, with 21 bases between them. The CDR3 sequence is CATRPIDQGHEQYF. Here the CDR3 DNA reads TGTGCCACGCGCCCCATCGATCAGGGGCACGAGCAGTACTTC.

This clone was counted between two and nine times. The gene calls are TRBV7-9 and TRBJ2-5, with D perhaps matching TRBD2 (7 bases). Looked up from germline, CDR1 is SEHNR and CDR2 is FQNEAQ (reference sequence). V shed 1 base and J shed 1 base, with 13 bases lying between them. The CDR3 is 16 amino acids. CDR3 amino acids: CASSLENAGAQETQYF. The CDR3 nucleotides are TGTGCCAGCAGCTTAGAAAACGCGGGGGCCCAAGAGACCCAGTACTTC.

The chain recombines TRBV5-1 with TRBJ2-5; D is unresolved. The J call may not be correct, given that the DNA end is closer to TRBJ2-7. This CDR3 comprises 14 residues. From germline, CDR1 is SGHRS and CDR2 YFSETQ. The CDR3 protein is CASSLVGQTYEQYF. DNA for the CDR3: TGCGCCAGCAGCTTGGTTGGGCAAACCTACGAGCAGTACTTC.

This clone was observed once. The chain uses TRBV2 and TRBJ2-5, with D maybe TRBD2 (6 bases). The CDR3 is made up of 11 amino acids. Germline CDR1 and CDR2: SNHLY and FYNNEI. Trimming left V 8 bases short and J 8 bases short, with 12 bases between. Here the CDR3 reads CASWGGLTQYF. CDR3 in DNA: TGTGCCAGCTGGGGAGGACTCACCCAGTACTTC.

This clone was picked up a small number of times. CDR3 residues: CASSIGATNTEAFF. In DNA form, the CDR3 reads TGTGCCAGCAGCATAGGAGCGACGAACACTGAAGCTTTCTTT. The chain recombines TRBV7-9 with TRBJ1-1; D unresolved. V lost 5 bases and J 1 base, leaving 11 bases between the germline ends. The CDR3 consists of 14 residues. Germline CDR1 SEHNR, CDR2 FQNEAQ (reference sequence).

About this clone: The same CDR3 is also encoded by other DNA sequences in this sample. CDR3 sequence reads: CASSDGLARTDTQYF. The DNA for the CDR3 is TGTGCCAGCAGTGATGGGCTAGCGCGCACAGATACGCAGTATTTT. The chain combines TRBV2 with TRBJ2-3; tentative D call: TRBD2 (6 bases). V dropped 3 bases and J dropped 1 base, with 11 bases sitting between them. Looked up from germline, CDR1 is SNHLY and CDR2 is FYNNEI. The CDR3 totals 15 residues.

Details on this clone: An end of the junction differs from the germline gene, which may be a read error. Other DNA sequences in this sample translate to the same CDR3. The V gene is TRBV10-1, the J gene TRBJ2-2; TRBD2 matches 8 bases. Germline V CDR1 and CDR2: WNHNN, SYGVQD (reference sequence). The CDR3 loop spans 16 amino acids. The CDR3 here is CASSSTSERTTGELFF. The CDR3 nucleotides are TGCGCCAGCAGTTCGACTAGCGAGAGAACAACCGGGGAGCTGTTTTTC.

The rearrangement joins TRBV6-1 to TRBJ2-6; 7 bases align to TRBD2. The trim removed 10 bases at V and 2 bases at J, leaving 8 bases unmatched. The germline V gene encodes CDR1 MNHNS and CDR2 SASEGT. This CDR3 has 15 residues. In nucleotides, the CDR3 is TGTGCCACCCTCGGAGCGGGGACTGGGGCCAACGTCCTGACTTTC. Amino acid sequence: CATLGAGTGANVLTF.

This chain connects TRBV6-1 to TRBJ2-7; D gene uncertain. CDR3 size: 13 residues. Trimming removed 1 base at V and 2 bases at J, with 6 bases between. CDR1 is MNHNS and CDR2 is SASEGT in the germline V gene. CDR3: CASSEGSTYEQYF. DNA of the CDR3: TGTGCCAGCAGTGAAGGGAGCACCTACGAGCAGTACTTC.

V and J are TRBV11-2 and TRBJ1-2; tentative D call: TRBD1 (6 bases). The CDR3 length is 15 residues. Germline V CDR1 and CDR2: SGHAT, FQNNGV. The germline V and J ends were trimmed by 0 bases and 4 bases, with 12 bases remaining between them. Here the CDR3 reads CASSLDGGRAYGYTF. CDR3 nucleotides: TGTGCCAGCAGCTTAGATGGGGGCAGGGCCTATGGCTACACCTTC.